This T cell receptor beta chain was observed in a study of cytomegalovirus exposure and HLA in healthy donors. Per germline, CDR1 MNHEY and CDR2 SMNVEV (reference sequence). V lost 0 bases, J lost 8 bases, and 10 bases lay in between. This CDR3 is 13 amino acids long. Both 60 Vbeta primers and 13 Jbeta primers went into the PCR. Assay: immunoSEQ multiplex PCR; the TCRdb copy retains only in-frame clones and omits some. The sample lists roughly 170,000 clones, roughly 80% seen once, with 1.6% in the top ten. Concerning this clone itself: Its antigen remains unidentified.

Study results and caveats: Associated with HLA alleles at 0.05 false discovery rate in a later analysis were over 15,000 TCR beta sequences.

The chain is built from TRBV27 and TRBJ1-1; D perhaps matches TRBD1 (5 bases). The sequence derives from a man aged 45-60 years in good health and CMV-seronegative. Sequencing was done on a sample of PBMCs. The CDR3 loop is CASSLSRTREAFF. CDR3 in DNA: TGTGCCAGCAGTTTATCGAGGACAAGAGAAGCTTTCTTT.